The 5 T cell receptor beta chains given below trace back to one sample, sequenced in a study of OX40 agonist ivuxolimab in advanced cancers. The method was immunoSEQ multiplex PCR; TCRdb's version includes in-frame clones alone and lacks a portion of them. The sample yields about 35,000 clones, 70% to 85% seen once. Here the sequenced sample was CD4+ or CD8+ T cells sorted from blood, taken in a trial of the OX40 agonist ivuxolimab. The receptors shown here come from an adult with an advanced solid tumor such as melanoma, head and neck, liver or kidney cancer.

The chain uses TRBV14 and TRBJ2-2; TRBD1 agrees at 7 bases. The CDR3 loop spans 14 amino acids. CDR1 is SGHDN and CDR2 is FVKESK in the germline V gene. J lost 4 bases, V lost 4 bases, and 3 bases had no gene match. The CDR3: CASSLTGPTGELFF. The CDR3 DNA sequence: TGTGCCAGCAGCCTGACAGGGCCCACCGGGGAGCTGTTTTTT. Together with reference TRBV14 and TRBJ2-2, the CDR3 gives the full variable domain: EAGVTQFPSHSVIEKGQTVTLRCDPISGHDNLYWYRRVMGKEIKFLLHFVKESKQDESGMPNNRFLAERTGGTYSTLKVQPAELEDSGVYFCASSLTGPTGELFFGEGSRLTVL.

The genes are TRBV19 and TRBJ2-1, with D possibly being TRBD1 (6 bases). Germline assignment: CDR1 LNHDA and CDR2 SQIVND (reference sequence). This CDR3 comprises 15 residues. The V end lost 2 bases, the J end lost 0 bases, and 8 bases lay between the germline ends. CDR3 DNA: TGTGCCAGTAGTATAACAGGGAGCTCCTACAATGAGCAGTTCTTC. It yields the protein CASSITGSSYNEQFF.

The V gene is TRBV5-4, the J gene TRBJ2-5; unclear D gene. Per the germline V gene, CDR1 is SGHNT and CDR2 is YYREEE (reference sequence). V lost 2 bases and J lost 1, with 9 bases in between. The CDR3 contains 14 residues. The CDR3 is CASSFGGIQETQYF. CDR3 in DNA: TGTGCCAGCAGCTTTGGCGGTATCCAAGAGACCCAGTACTTC.

This chain connects TRBV7-9 to TRBJ2-1; D uncertain. Trimming shortened V by 0 bases and J by 4 bases, and 10 bases separated the two germline ends. Germline CDR1 is SEHNR and CDR2 is FQNEAQ (reference sequence). This CDR3 has 15 residues. DNA for the CDR3: TGTGCCAGCAGCTTAGCGCTTACACAGTACAATGAGCAGTTCTTC. It yields the protein CASSLALTQYNEQFF.

This clone was detected only once. V and J are TRBV27 and TRBJ2-1, with D possibly being TRBD2 (6 bases). From germline, CDR1 is MNHEY and CDR2 SMNVEV (reference sequence). The V end was cut by 1 base, the J end by 8 bases, with 12 bases between. The CDR3 is 14 amino acids. The CDR3 loop reads CASSLYREYHEQFF. CDR3 DNA: TGTGCCAGCAGTTTATATCGGGAGTACCATGAGCAGTTCTTC.